What follows describes a single T cell receptor beta chain. Its target is unknown. The sample originates from a study of molecular identifiers for immune sequencing clone quantification. Points from the study as a whole: Clones above 20 RNA copies contained over 99% of effector molecules and under 1% of naive molecules.

Previously described methods and listed TCR primers were employed for the bulk TCR libraries. TCRdb ran MiXCR on the PCR reads and lists one entry per CDR3 protein. The sample has about 640,000 distinct CDR3 sequences, roughly 21% seen once; the top ten hold 0.75% to 0.95%. V gave up 4 bases and J gave up 2 bases, with 12 bases separating them. The CDR3 extends over 14 amino acids. This sequence originates from a human donor in good health. Some libraries in this study had Jurkat cell RNA spiked in. This rearrangement joins TRBV12-3 or TRBV12-4 to TRBJ2-7; possibly TRBD1 for D (6 bases). The sample was naive CD8+ T cells from blood, with Jurkat cell RNA spiked in. Documented subset: FACS-sorted CD8+CD4-CCR7+CD45RA+ naive T cells. The CDR3 region is CASSSRDNPYEQYF. In nucleotides, the CDR3 is TGTGCCAGCAGTTCCCGGGACAATCCCTACGAGCAGTACTTC.